This T cell receptor beta chain was identified in a study of blood T cell repertoires in COVID-19. Followed over time, Seattle patients had been enrolled while infection was active. CDR3 size: 14 residues. Germline V gene lookup returns CDR1 KGHSH and CDR2 LQKENI. The V segment lost 0 bases and the J segment 4 bases; nucleotides outside the gene matches: 3. In the study's own analysis: Amplification of reference gene primers was used by the study to estimate nucleated cell counts. Assay used: immunoSEQ multiplex PCR; TCRdb lists only in-frame clones, some missing. V and J calls plus clone size are reproduced from that table; the DNA served to infer D and trimming. The sample includes hundreds of thousands of clones, 75% to 90% of them seen just once.

The source material was peripheral blood. V usage is TRBV18 and J usage is TRBJ2-7; 7 bases agree with TRBD1. The receptor's source is a woman in her seventies with COVID-19, enrolled during active disease. CDR3 coding DNA: TGTGCCAGCTCACCACCGGGACAGATATACGAGCAGTACTTC. Its protein product is CASSPPGQIYEQYF. The variable domain in full, completed from reference TRBV18 and TRBJ2-7, reads NAGVMQNPRHLVRRRGQEARLRCSPMKGHSHVYWYRQLPEEGLKFMVYLQKENIIDESGMPKERFSAEFPKEGPSILRIQQVVRGDSAAYFCASSPPGQIYEQYFGPGTRLTVT.